The 30 T cell receptor beta chains below come from one sample, sequenced in a study of technical replicates of blood from several donors. Some clones are missing from TCRdb's copy, which holds only in-frame ones; the method was immunoSEQ multiplex PCR. The sample lists 80,000 to 95,000 clones, 95% to 97% occurring once. Sequenced: T cells isolated from PBMCs. These receptors all come from a human donor in good health.

J is TRBJ1-2 and V is TRBV7-3, with 7 bases aligning to TRBD1. Germline trimming cut 6 bases from V and 8 bases from J; bases unmatched to any gene: 9. CDR3 length: 13 residues. CDR1 is SGHTA, CDR2 FQGTGA, per germline. The CDR3 nucleotides read TGTGCCAGCAGGCCCCCAGGGGGAGAAGGCTACACCTTC. It specifies CASRPPGGEGYTF.

The rearrangement links TRBV5-1 to TRBJ2-1; 8 nucleotides align to TRBD2. The junction had 12 bases not matched to a gene; V was cut back by 6 bases and J by 7 bases. The germline gives CDR1 SGHRS, CDR2 YFSETQ. The CDR3 runs to 15 residues. The CDR3 here is CASTPSTSEGNEQFF. CDR3 nucleotides: TGCGCCAGCACCCCCTCGACTAGCGAAGGAAATGAGCAGTTCTTC.

The chain combines TRBV5-1 with TRBJ2-7; the D gene is possibly TRBD2 (5 bases). V lost 0 bases to trimming and J lost 2 bases, with 12 bases between them. The CDR3 extends over 15 amino acids. CDR1 and CDR2 (germline): SGHRS, YFSETQ. The CDR3 DNA follows: TGCGCCAGCAGCTTGGTAGAGAGGAGGCCCTACGAGCAGTACTTC. This gives the protein CASSLVERRPYEQYF.

This chain uses TRBV5-4 with TRBJ1-1, with a tentative D call TRBD1 (5 bases). Trimming left V 2 bases short and J 4 bases short, with 21 bases between. Germline V gene lookup returns CDR1 SGHNT and CDR2 YYREEE (reference sequence). The CDR3 totals 17 residues. The CDR3 sequence is CASSFRGSTTRGTEAFF. The CDR3 DNA sequence: TGTGCCAGCAGCTTTAGGGGCTCGACCACCCGAGGCACTGAAGCTTTCTTT.

The V gene is TRBV6-5, the J gene TRBJ2-1; TRBD2 matches at 8 bases. Trimming took 6 bases from V and 6 from J; bases not matched to a gene: 10. Germline V gene data show CDR1 as MNHEY and CDR2 as SVGAGI. The CDR3 is 15 residues long. This CDR3 is CASSPGGELVNEQFF. DNA of the CDR3: TGTGCCAGCAGCCCCGGGGGGGAGTTAGTCAATGAGCAGTTCTTC.

This clone was picked up many times. This rearrangement joins TRBV5-1 to TRBJ2-7, with 7 bases lining up with TRBD2. Germline lookup yields CDR1 SGHRS and CDR2 YFSETQ. CDR3 size: 15 residues. V was clipped by 0 bases and J by 3 bases; unmatched bases: 6. CDR3 amino acids: CASSLDGTGGYEQYF. The CDR3 DNA sequence: TGCGCCAGCAGCTTGGACGGGACGGGAGGCTACGAGCAGTACTTC.

Note on this clone: The junction differs from germline at one of its ends, possibly a read error. This sequence joins TRBV25-1 and TRBJ2-7, with D perhaps matching TRBD1 (6 bases). Germline V gene lookup returns CDR1 MGHDK and CDR2 SYGVNS. The CDR3 runs to 12 residues. The CDR3 is CASSDGLQGVHF. DNA for the CDR3: TGTGCCAGCAGTGACGGGCTACAGGGAGTGCACTTC.

The rearrangement joins TRBV9 to TRBJ2-1, with 11 bases that match TRBD2. CDR3 length: 15 amino acids. V gave up 2 bases and J gave up 4 bases; unmatched junction bases: 2. The germline CDR1 and CDR2 sequences are SGDLS and YYNGEE. The CDR3 spells CASSVTSGGYNEQFF. CDR3 nucleotides: TGTGCCAGCAGCGTTACTAGCGGGGGATACAATGAGCAGTTCTTC.

The chain combines TRBV10-3 with TRBJ2-1, with 7 bases matching TRBD2. V gave up 6 bases and J gave up 5 bases; unmatched junction bases: 7. This CDR3 has 14 residues. The germline V gene encodes CDR1 ENHRY and CDR2 SYGVKD. The DNA for the CDR3 is TGTGCCATCAGGAAGCGGGATTCCCACAATGAGCAGTTCTTC. Translated: CAIRKRDSHNEQFF.

The chain recombines TRBV4-1 with TRBJ2-7; 7 bases align to TRBD1. Germline trimming cut 2 bases from V and 1 base from J; bases unmatched to any gene: 8. This CDR3 has 16 amino acids. CDR1 is MGHRA and CDR2 is YSYEKL in the germline V gene. In nucleotides, the CDR3 is TGCGCCAGCAGCCAACCTGGACAGGTCAGGTCCTACGAGCAGTACTTC. Translated, it gives CASSQPGQVRSYEQYF.

This chain uses TRBV4-3 with TRBJ2-2, with 10 bases identical to TRBD2. The CDR3 covers 16 residues. Trimming took 10 bases from V and 5 from J; bases not matched to a gene: 13. Germline CDR1 and CDR2: LGHNA and YSLEER. CDR3 region: CATSIAGGFETGELFF. In nucleotides, the CDR3 is TGCGCCACTTCCATAGCGGGAGGCTTCGAGACCGGGGAGCTGTTTTTT.

The rearrangement links TRBV13 to TRBJ1-1, with a tentative D call TRBD1 (6 bases). V was trimmed by 5 bases and J by 8 bases, leaving 9 bases between them. The CDR3 is made up of 11 amino acids. From germline, CDR1 is PRHDT and CDR2 FYEKMQ (reference sequence). The CDR3 bases are TGTGCCAGCAGCGCCGGACAGGAAGCTTTCTTT. This encodes CASSAGQEAFF.

This chain connects TRBV6-1 to TRBJ1-4; a possible D gene is TRBD1 (5 bases). Germline CDR1 reads MNHNS; CDR2 reads SASEGT. The V end lost 1 base, the J end lost 8 bases, and 11 bases lay between the germline ends. The CDR3 loop spans 14 amino acids. Here the CDR3 DNA reads TGTGCCAGCAGTGAAGGGGGGAGGTTGGAAAAACTGTTTTTT. Translation: CASSEGGRLEKLFF.

This chain uses TRBV21-1 with TRBJ2-7; the D segment call TRBD2 is taken from the table without a DNA check. TRBV21-1 is deemed a pseudogene. The CDR3 consists of 11 residues. The CDR3 reads CASPSQDEQYF. In DNA form, the CDR3 reads TGTGCCAGCCCTAGCCAGGACGAGCAGTACTTC.

The chain is built from TRBV7-9 and TRBJ1-4; D is unclear. V dropped 1 base and J dropped 0 bases, with 9 bases sitting between them. Germline V lookup: CDR1 SEHNR, CDR2 FQNEAQ (reference sequence). The CDR3 is 16 residues long. DNA for the CDR3: TGTGCCAGCAGCTTAGGGCAGGCCCCAACTAATGAAAAACTGTTTTTT. Residues: CASSLGQAPTNEKLFF.

The chain employs TRBV7-2 and TRBJ2-3, with D maybe TRBD2 (5 bases). The V gene's germline CDR1 is SGHTA and CDR2 FQGNSA. This CDR3 contains 15 residues. V lost 0 bases, J lost 0 bases, and 7 bases lay in between. DNA for the CDR3: TGTGCCAGCAGCTTAGCGGGAGTAAGCACAGATACGCAGTATTTT. This translates into CASSLAGVSTDTQYF.

The rearrangement links TRBV19 to TRBJ2-7; 9 bases fit TRBD2. Germline values: CDR1 LNHDA, CDR2 SQIVND (reference sequence). This CDR3 spans 16 amino acids. With 2 bases clipped from V and 2 bases from J, the junction kept 7 bases outside the gene matches. The CDR3 DNA follows: TGTGCCAGTAGTATAATTAGCGGGAGCCCCACCTACGAGCAGTACTTC. Encoded protein: CASSIISGSPTYEQYF. The full variable domain, rest sourced from reference TRBV19 and TRBJ2-7, is DGGITQSPKYLFRKEGQNVTLSCEQNLNHDAMYWYRQDPGQGLRLIYYSQIVNDFQKGDIAEGYSVSREKKESFPLTVTSAQKNPTAFYLCASSIISGSPTYEQYFGPGTRLTVT.

This chain links TRBV7-3 with TRBJ2-1; D possibly corresponds to TRBD2 (6 bases). From germline, CDR1 is SGHTA and CDR2 FQGTGA. Trimming shortened V by 1 base and J by 2 bases, and 12 bases separated the two germline ends. The CDR3 has 16 amino acids. As DNA, the CDR3 is TGTGCCAGCAGCTTAATTCTAGCGCGAGCCTACAATGAGCAGTTCTTC. Translation gives CASSLILARAYNEQFF.

V is TRBV5-1 and J is TRBJ1-2; D is uncertain. The CDR3 runs to 12 residues. Between the trimmed V and J ends, which lost 4 bases and 3 bases, there was a span of 7 bases. Germline V lookup: CDR1 SGHRS, CDR2 YFSETQ. CDR3 sequence: CASSAGYYGYTF. CDR3 nucleotide sequence: TGCGCCAGCAGCGCGGGCTACTATGGCTACACCTTC.

V gene TRBV29-1 combines with J gene TRBJ2-7; TRBD1 matches at 7 bases. CDR1 SQVTM and CDR2 ANQGSEA come from the germline V gene. Trimming removed 0 bases from V and 5 bases from J; junction bases left unmatched: 7. CDR3 length equals 14 residues. The CDR3 DNA sequence: TGCAGCGTTGAAGAACCGGACAGGTCCCACGAGCAGTACTTC. Amino acids: CSVEEPDRSHEQYF.

The V call is TRBV21-1, the J call TRBJ2-4; TRBD2 is the table's D call, not checked against the DNA. TRBV21-1 is a pseudogene locus. The length of the CDR3 is 15 residues. The CDR3 spells CASGAGGMTKNIQYF. The CDR3 nucleotides read TGTGCCAGCGGGGCCGGGGGGATGACCAAAAACATTCAGTACTTC.

The chain links TRBV6-1 to TRBJ2-7; 9 positions agree with TRBD1. Germline V gene lookup returns CDR1 MNHNS and CDR2 SASEGT. The CDR3 is 15 amino acids. V gave up 1 base and J gave up 4 bases; unmatched junction bases: 5. CDR3: CASSEVTGGAYEQYF. CDR3 nucleotides: TGTGCCAGCAGTGAAGTTACAGGGGGCGCATACGAGCAGTACTTC.

The rearrangement links TRBV19 to TRBJ1-2; the D gene is possibly TRBD1 (5 bases). Germline CDR1 LNHDA, CDR2 SQIVND (reference sequence). This CDR3 is built from 13 residues. V lost 2 bases, J lost 8 bases, and 12 bases lay in between. CDR3 nucleotide sequence: TGTGCCAGTAGTATACCAGGGTTAAGGGGCTACACCTTC. Translated, it gives CASSIPGLRGYTF.

The rearrangement joins TRBV5-1 to TRBJ2-2, with 9 positions matching TRBD1. Losses at the gene ends were 4 bases for V and 3 bases for J; bases not matched to a gene: 13. This CDR3 spans 18 amino acids. Germline V lookup: CDR1 SGHRS, CDR2 YFSETQ. CDR3 nucleotide sequence: TGCGCCAGCAGCCTACAGGGGGCGCGGGATAGTTACACCGGGGAGCTGTTTTTT. The encoded protein is CASSLQGARDSYTGELFF.

The chain carries TRBV2 and TRBJ2-3; 10 bases align to TRBD2. Per the germline V gene, CDR1 is SNHLY and CDR2 is FYNNEI. With 11 bases clipped from V and 3 bases from J, the junction kept 5 bases outside the gene matches. This CDR3 has 13 residues. The DNA for the CDR3 is TGTGCCGGAGCGGGAGGGCTAACAGATACGCAGTATTTT. It is translated as CAGAGGLTDTQYF.

The rearrangement links TRBV9 to TRBJ2-3; maybe TRBD2 (5 bases). CDR1 SGDLS and CDR2 YYNGEE come from the germline V gene. This CDR3 is 15 amino acids long. The V end lost 0 bases, the J end lost 6 bases, and 14 bases lay between the germline ends. The CDR3 reads CASSVDLLARDTQYF. The CDR3 nucleotides are TGTGCCAGCAGCGTAGACCTCCTAGCCCGGGATACGCAGTATTTT.

CDR3 nucleotide sequence: TGTGCCAGCAGCTTAGGAGGACTTTCCTACAATGAGCAGTTCTTC. It specifies CASSLGGLSYNEQFF. V usage is TRBV7-6 and J usage is TRBJ2-1, with D perhaps TRBD2 (5 bases). This CDR3 contains 15 residues. Germline assignment: CDR1 SGHVS and CDR2 FNYEAQ. Trimming removed 1 base at V and 1 base at J, with 8 bases between.

The gene calls are TRBV6-1 and TRBJ1-2, with 9 bases lining up with TRBD1. Germline V gene lookup returns CDR1 MNHNS and CDR2 SASEGT. The CDR3 covers 18 residues. Losses at the gene ends were 1 base for V and 4 bases for J; bases not matched to a gene: 13. The CDR3 loop reads CASSEGGTGYFGIYGYTF. The CDR3 coding sequence is TGTGCCAGCAGTGAAGGCGGGACAGGGTATTTCGGGATCTATGGCTACACCTTC.

V is TRBV5-1 and J is TRBJ1-5; D is unclear. V shed 0 bases and J shed 1 base, with 8 bases lying between them. The CDR3 sequence is 15 residues long. The germline V gene has CDR1 SGHRS and CDR2 YFSETQ. CDR3 loop: CASSLDGYSNQPQHF. The CDR3, as DNA: TGCGCCAGCAGCTTGGACGGGTACAGCAATCAGCCCCAGCATTTT.

CDR3 amino acids: CASNSGEQYF. CDR3 in DNA: TGTGCCAGCAACTCCGGGGAGCAGTACTTC. The chain combines TRBV28 with TRBJ2-7; no clear D gene. V was trimmed by 7 bases and J by 7 bases, leaving 8 bases between them. This CDR3 contains 10 residues. Per germline, CDR1 MDHEN and CDR2 SYDVKM.